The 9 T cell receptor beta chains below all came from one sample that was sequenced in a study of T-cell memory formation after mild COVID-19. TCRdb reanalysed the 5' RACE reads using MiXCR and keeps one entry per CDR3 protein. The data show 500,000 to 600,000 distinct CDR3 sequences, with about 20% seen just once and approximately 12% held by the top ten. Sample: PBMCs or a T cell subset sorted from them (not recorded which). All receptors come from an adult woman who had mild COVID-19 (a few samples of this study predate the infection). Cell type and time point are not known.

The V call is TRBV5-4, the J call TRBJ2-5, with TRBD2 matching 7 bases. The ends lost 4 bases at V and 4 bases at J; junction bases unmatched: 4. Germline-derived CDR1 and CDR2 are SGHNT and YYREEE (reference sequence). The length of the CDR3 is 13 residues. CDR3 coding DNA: TGTGCCAGCAGCACCAGACTAGCAGAGACCCAGTACTTC. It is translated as CASSTRLAETQYF. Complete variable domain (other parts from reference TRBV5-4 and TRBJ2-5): ETGVTQSPTHLIKTRGQQVTLRCSSQSGHNTVSWYQQALGQGPQFIFQYYREEENGRGNFPPRFSGLQFPNYSSELNVNALELDDSALYLCASSTRLAETQYFGPGTRLLVL.

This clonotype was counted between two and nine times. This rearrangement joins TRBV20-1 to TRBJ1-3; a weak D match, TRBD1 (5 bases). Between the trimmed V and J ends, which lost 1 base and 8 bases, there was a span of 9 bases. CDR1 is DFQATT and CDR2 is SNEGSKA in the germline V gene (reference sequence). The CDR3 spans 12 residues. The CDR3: CSARGPGDTIYF. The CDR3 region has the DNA TGCAGTGCTAGAGGCCCGGGGGACACCATATATTTT.

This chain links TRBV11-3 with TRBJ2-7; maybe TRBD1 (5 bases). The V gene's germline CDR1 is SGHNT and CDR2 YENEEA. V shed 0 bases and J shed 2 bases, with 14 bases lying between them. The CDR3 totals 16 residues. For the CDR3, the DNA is TGTGCCAGCAGCTTAGATTTCGGACGCAGGGCCTACGAGCAGTACTTC. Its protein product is CASSLDFGRRAYEQYF.

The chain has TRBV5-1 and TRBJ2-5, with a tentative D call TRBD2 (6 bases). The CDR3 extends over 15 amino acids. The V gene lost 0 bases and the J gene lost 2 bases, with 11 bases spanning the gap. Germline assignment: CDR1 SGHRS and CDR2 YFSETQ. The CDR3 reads CASSLVGGWQETQYF. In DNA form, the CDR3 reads TGCGCCAGCAGCTTGGTCGGGGGTTGGCAAGAGACCCAGTACTTC.

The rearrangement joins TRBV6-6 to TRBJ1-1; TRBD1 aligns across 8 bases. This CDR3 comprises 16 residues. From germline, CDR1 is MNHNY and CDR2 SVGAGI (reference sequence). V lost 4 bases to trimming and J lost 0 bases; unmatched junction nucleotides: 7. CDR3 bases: TGTGCCAGCAGTTCCATTAGACAGGGGCTGAACACTGAAGCTTTCTTT. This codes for CASSSIRQGLNTEAFF.

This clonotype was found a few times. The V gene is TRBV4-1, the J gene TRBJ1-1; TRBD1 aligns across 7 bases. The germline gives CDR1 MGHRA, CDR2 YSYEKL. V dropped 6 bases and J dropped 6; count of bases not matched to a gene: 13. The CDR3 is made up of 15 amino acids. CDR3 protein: CASRLVDRAGAEAFF. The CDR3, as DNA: TGCGCCAGCAGACTTGTAGACAGGGCAGGAGCTGAAGCTTTCTTT.

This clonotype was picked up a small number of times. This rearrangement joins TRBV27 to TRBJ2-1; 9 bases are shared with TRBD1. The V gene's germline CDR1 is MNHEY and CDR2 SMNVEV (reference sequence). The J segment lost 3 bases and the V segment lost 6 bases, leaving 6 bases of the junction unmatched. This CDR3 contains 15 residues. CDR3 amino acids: CASRTGDRDYNEQFF. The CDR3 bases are TGTGCCAGCAGGACCGGGGACAGGGACTACAATGAGCAGTTCTTC.

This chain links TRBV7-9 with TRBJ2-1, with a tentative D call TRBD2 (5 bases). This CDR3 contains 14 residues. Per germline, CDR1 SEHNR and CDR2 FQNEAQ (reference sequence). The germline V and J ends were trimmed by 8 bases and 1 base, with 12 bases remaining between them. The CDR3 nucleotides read TGTGCCAGCGAGGACGGGGAGTCCTACAATGAGCAGTTCTTC. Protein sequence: CASEDGESYNEQFF.

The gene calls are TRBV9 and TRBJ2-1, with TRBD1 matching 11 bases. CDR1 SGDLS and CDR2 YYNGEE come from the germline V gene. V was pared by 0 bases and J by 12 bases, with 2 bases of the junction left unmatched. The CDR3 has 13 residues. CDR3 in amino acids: CASSVEGTGGQFF. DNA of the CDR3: TGTGCCAGCAGCGTAGAAGGGACAGGGGGGCAGTTCTTC.